This T cell receptor beta chain derives from a study of shared clonotypes between healthy human individuals. The CDR3 sequence is 13 residues long. The V and J ends lost 3 bases and 4 bases respectively, with 7 bases between them. Germline values: CDR1 LNHDA, CDR2 SQIVND (reference sequence). Naivety among CD8 cells was defined by CD45RO negativity and positive CCR7 selection, thereby excluding terminally differentiated effector memory CD45RA+ cells. The protocol was immunoSEQ multiplex PCR, while the TCRdb copy is restricted to in-frame clones and leaves out a portion. The data show around 1.9 million clones, about 92% seen once.

Material for sequencing was naive CD8+ T cells from PBMCs. The sequence derives from a young man in good health. Some clones in this sample may be carry-over from other donors' samples. The J gene is TRBJ2-1, the V gene TRBV19; D call uncertain. The DNA of the CDR3 is TGTGCCAGTAGTATCTGGCTTTACAATGAGCAGTTCTTC. As protein: CASSIWLYNEQFF.